The rows below give T cell receptor beta chains drawn from one sample of a study of blood T cell repertoires in COVID-19. TCRdb's copy holds only in-frame clones and misses some; the assay was immunoSEQ multiplex PCR. The repertoire holds 200,000 to 300,000 clones, about 87% seen once, with roughly 6% in the top ten. The sample was peripheral blood. These receptors were obtained from a woman aged 25 to 45 with COVID-19, enrolled during active disease. Each CDR3 is given with its conserved first and last residue. Fields, in order: clone size, V gene, D gene, J gene, CDR3 DNA, CDR3 protein. The D gene is left open where the match is weak. Size values are once, few and many counts, or a class for expanded clones, and some rows have none.

.	TRBV27	TRBD1	TRBJ1-6	TGTGCCAGCAGTCGGACGGGACAGGGTTCACCCCTCCACTTT	CASSRTGQGSPLHF
.	TRBV11-2	TRBD2	TRBJ2-1	TGTGCCAGCAGCTTAGATACTAGCGGGGGGAGCAATGAGCAGTTCTTC	CASSLDTSGGSNEQFF
.	TRBV5-6	.	TRBJ2-5	TGTGCCAGCAGCTTCGCACAGGGTCGGTACGAGACCCAGTACTTC	CASSFAQGRYETQYF
.	TRBV6-4	TRBD1	TRBJ2-1	TGTGCCAGCAGCGGGGACAGGGCGGGGAATGAGCAGTTCTTC	CASSGDRAGNEQFF
.	TRBV5-8	TRBD2	TRBJ2-3	TGTGCCAGCAGCTTGTCTCGGACTAGCGGGCCGAAAGATACGCAGTATTTT	CASSLSRTSGPKDTQYF
few	TRBV29-1	.	TRBJ1-1	TGCAGCGTTGTTAGACAGACTGAAGCTTTCTTT	CSVVRQTEAFF
.	TRBV5-4	TRBD1	TRBJ2-1	TGTGCCAGCAGCTTGCAGGGGGCCTCGTACAATGAGCAGTTCTTC	CASSLQGASYNEQFF
.	TRBV9	.	TRBJ2-3	TGTGCCAGCAGCGTAGCAGAAGATACGCAGTATTTT	CASSVAEDTQYF
.	TRBV7-9	TRBD1	TRBJ2-3	TGTGCCAGCAGCTTCGGACAGGGGGCGCGAGATACGCAGTATTTT	CASSFGQGARDTQYF
.	TRBV18	TRBD1	TRBJ1-6	TGTGCCAGCTCAACTGAGACAGGGAATAAGTCCCTCCACTTT	CASSTETGNKSLHF